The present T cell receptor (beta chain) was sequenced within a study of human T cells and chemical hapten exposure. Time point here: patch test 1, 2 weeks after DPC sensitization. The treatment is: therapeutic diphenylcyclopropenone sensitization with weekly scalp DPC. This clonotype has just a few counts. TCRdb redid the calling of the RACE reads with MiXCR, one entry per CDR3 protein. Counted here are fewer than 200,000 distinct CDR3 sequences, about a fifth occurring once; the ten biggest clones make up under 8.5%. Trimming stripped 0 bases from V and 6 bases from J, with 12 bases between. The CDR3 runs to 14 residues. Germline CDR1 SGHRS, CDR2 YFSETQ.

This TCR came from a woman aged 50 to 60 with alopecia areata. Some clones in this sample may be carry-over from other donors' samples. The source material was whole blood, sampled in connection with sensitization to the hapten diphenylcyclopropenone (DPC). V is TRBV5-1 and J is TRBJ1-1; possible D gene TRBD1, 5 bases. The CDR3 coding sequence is TGCGCCAGCAGCTTGGTGCAGGGCGATGCTGAAGCTTTCTTT. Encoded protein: CASSLVQGDAEAFF.